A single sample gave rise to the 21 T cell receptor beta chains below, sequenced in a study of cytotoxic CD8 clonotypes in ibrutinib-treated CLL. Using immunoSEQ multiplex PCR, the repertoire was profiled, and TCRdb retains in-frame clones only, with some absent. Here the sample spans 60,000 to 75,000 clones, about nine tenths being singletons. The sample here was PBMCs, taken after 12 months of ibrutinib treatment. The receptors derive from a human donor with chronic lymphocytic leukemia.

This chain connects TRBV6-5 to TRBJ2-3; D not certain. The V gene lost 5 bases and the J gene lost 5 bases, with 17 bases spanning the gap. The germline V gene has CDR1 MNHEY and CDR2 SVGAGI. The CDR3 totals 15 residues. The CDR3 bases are TGTGCCAGCAGTCAACAGTCAAACCCTGGAGATACGCAGTATTTT. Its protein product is CASSQQSNPGDTQYF.

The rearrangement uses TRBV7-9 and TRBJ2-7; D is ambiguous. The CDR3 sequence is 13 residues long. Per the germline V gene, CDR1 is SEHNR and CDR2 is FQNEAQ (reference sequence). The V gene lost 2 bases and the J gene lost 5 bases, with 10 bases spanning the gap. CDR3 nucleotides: TGTGCCAGCAGCTTAAGGCAGATTGACGAGCAGTACTTC. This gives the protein CASSLRQIDEQYF.

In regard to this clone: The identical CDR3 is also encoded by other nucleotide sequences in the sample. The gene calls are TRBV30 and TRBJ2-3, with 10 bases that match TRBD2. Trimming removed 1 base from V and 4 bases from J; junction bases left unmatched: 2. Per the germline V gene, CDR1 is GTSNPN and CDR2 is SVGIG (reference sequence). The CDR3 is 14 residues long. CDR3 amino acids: CAWSEAGGPDTQYF. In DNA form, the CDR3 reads TGTGCCTGGAGTGAAGCGGGAGGGCCAGATACGCAGTATTTT.

The CDR3 sequence: CASSLVEGRTNTGELFF. Here the CDR3 DNA reads TGTGCCAGCAGCTTGGTCGAGGGCAGGACGAACACCGGGGAGCTGTTTTTT. This chain joins TRBV5-6 and TRBJ2-2; D possibly corresponds to TRBD2 (5 bases). Germline values: CDR1 SGHDT, CDR2 YYEEEE. The germline V and J ends were trimmed by 0 bases and 0 bases, with 12 bases remaining between them. The CDR3 has 17 amino acids.

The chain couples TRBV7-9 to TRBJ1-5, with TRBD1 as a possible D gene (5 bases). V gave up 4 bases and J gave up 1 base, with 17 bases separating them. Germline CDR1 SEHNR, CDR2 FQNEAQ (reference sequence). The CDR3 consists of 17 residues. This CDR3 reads CASSSPGGPVSNQPQHF. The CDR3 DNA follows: TGTGCCAGCAGCTCCCCTGGGGGACCTGTAAGCAATCAGCCCCAGCATTTT.

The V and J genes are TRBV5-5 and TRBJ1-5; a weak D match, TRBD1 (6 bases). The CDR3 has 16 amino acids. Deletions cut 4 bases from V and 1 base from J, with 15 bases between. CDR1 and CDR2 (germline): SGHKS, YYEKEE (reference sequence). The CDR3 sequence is CASSLQGWLSNQPQHF. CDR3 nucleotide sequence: TGTGCCAGCAGCCTACAGGGTTGGTTGAGCAATCAGCCCCAGCATTTT.

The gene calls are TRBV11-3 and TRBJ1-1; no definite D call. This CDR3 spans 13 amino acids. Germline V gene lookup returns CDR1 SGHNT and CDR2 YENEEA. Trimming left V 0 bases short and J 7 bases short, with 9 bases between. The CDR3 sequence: CASSLDSKVEAFF. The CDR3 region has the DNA TGTGCCAGCAGCTTAGATAGTAAAGTTGAAGCTTTCTTT.

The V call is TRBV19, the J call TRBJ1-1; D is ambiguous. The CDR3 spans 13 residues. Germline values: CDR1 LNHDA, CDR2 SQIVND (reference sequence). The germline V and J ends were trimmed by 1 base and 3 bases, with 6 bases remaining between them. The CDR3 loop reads CASSIGEYTEAFF. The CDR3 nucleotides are TGTGCCAGTAGTATAGGGGAATACACTGAAGCTTTCTTT.

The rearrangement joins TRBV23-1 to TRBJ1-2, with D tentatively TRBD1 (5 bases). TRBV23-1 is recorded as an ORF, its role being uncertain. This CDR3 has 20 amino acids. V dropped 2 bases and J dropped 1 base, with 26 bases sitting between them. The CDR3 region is CASSQRRGVRGNVFNYGYTF. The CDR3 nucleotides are TGCGCCAGCAGTCAAAGGCGGGGAGTGCGGGGGAATGTCTTTAACTATGGCTACACCTTC.

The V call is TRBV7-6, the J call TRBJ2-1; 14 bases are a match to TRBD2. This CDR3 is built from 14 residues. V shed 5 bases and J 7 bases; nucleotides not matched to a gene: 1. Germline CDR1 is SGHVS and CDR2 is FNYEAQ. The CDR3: CASSRTSGRNEQFF. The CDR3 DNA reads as TGTGCCAGCAGCCGGACTAGCGGGAGGAATGAGCAGTTCTTC.

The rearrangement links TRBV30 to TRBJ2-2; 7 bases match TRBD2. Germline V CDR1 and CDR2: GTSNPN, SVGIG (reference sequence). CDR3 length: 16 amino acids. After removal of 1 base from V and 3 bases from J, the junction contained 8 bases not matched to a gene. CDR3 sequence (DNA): TGTGCCTGGAGTGAACCAGCGGGATCCTACACCGGGGAGCTGTTTTTT. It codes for CAWSEPAGSYTGELFF. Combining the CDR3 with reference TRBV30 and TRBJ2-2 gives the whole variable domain SQTIHQWPATLVQPVGSPLSLECTVEGTSNPNLYWYRQAAGRGLQLLFYSVGIGQISSEVPQNLSASRPQDRQFILSSKKLLLSDSGFYLCAWSEPAGSYTGELFFGEGSRLTVL.

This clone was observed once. CDR3 sequence: CASSYRGGVAGGLTDTQYF. The CDR3 DNA is TGTGCCAGCAGCTACCGCGGGGGGGTAGCGGGAGGGCTCACAGATACGCAGTATTTT. The chain uses TRBV7-2 and TRBJ2-3, with 11 bases lining up with TRBD2. Germline V lookup: CDR1 SGHTA, CDR2 FQGNSA. V shed 4 bases and J 2 bases; nucleotides not matched to a gene: 14. CDR3 length equals 19 residues.

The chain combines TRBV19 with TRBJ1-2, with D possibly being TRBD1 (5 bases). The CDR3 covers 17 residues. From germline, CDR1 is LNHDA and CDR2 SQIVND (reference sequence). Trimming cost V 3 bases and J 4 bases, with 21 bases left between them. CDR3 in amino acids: CASSMMGVAPPLYGYTF. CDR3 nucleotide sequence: TGTGCCAGTAGTATGATGGGGGTAGCTCCACCTCTCTATGGCTACACCTTC.

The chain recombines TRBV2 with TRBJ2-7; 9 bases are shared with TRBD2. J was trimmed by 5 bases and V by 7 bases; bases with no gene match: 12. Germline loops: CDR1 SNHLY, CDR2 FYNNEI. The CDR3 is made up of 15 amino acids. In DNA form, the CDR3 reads TGTGCCAGCAAAACTCCGCTAGCGGGATTTAACGAGCAGTACTTC. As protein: CASKTPLAGFNEQYF.

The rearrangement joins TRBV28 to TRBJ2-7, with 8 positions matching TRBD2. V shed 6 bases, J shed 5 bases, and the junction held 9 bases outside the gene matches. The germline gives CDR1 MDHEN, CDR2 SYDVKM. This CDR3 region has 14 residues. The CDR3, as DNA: TGTGCCAGCAGATTGACTAGCGCGGCTCACGAGCAGTACTTC. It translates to CASRLTSAAHEQYF.

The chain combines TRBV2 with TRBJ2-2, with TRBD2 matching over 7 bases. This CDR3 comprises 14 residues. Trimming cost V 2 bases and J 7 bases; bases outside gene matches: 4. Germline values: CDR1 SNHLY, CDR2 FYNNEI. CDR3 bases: TGTGCCAGCAGTGAAACTAGCGCGAGCGGGGAGCTGTTTTTT. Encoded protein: CASSETSASGELFF.

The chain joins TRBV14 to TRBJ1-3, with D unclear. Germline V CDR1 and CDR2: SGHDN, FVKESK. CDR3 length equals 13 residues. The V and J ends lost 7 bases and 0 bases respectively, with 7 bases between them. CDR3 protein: CASKLISGNTIYF. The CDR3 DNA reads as TGTGCCAGCAAGCTGATCTCTGGAAACACCATATATTTT.

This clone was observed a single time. The DNA for the CDR3 is TGTGCCAGTACACAGGGAGCCTACAATGAGCAGTTCTTC. It translates to CASTQGAYNEQFF. This chain connects TRBV19 to TRBJ2-1, with D maybe TRBD1 (6 bases). The CDR3 runs to 13 residues. Germline V CDR1 and CDR2: LNHDA, SQIVND (reference sequence). V was shortened by 7 bases and J by 2 bases, with 9 bases between the two germline ends.

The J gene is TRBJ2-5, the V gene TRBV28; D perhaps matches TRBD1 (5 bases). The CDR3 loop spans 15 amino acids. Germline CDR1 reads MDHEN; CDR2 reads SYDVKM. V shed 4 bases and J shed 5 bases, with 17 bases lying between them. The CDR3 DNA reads TGTGCCAGCAGTTCCCCAGGGCAGGGTGGGGAGACCCAGTACTTC. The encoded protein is CASSSPGQGGETQYF.

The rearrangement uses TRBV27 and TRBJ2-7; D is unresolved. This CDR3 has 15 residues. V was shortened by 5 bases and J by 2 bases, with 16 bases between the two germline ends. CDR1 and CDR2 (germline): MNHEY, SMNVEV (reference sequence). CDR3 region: CASSHNGIGAYEQYF. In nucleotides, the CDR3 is TGTGCCAGCAGTCACAACGGCATCGGCGCCTACGAGCAGTACTTC.

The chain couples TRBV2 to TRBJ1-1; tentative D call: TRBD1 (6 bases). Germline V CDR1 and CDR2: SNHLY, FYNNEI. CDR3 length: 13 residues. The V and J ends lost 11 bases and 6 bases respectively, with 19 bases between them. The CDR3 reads CAFRARGPPEAFF. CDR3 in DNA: TGTGCCTTTCGGGCACGGGGGCCCCCTGAAGCTTTCTTT.